Below are 8 T cell receptor beta chains sequenced from a single sample in a study of CD8+ T cells in alopecia areata. RNA, once extracted, was reverse transcribed into cDNA for use as the sequencing template. Sequencing used immunoSEQ multiplex PCR; TCRdb keeps in-frame clones, though not all of them. The table includes just over 150,000 clones, 50% to 70% detected once. Noted treatment: oral pan-JAK inhibitor, 5-10 mg twice daily. The specimen was CD4+ T cells sorted from blood, collected at week 4, from a patient treated with tofacitinib. Receptors originate from a human donor with alopecia areata.

The chain joins TRBV16 to TRBJ2-1; maybe TRBD2 (6 bases). The ends were cut back, 1 base at V and 12 bases at J, with 10 bases in the middle. The CDR3 loop spans 12 amino acids. The germline gives CDR1 KGHSY, CDR2 FQNENV. This CDR3 is CASSQYRGMQFF. In DNA form, the CDR3 reads TGTGCCAGCAGCCAATACCGGGGGATGCAGTTCTTC.

This clone was detected only a few times. This sequence joins TRBV19 and TRBJ2-5; tentative D call: TRBD2 (6 bases). V lost 3 bases to trimming and J lost 5 bases, with 16 bases between them. Germline CDR1 is LNHDA and CDR2 is SQIVND (reference sequence). The CDR3 length is 15 residues. The CDR3 DNA follows: TGTGCCAGTAGTATGGAGGGGTGGTCCGAGGAGACCCAGTACTTC. This encodes CASSMEGWSEETQYF.

The V call is TRBV27, the J call TRBJ2-2; D remains ambiguous. CDR3 length: 15 residues. Germline values: CDR1 MNHEY, CDR2 SMNVEV (reference sequence). With 7 bases removed from V and 0 bases from J, the gap between germline ends came to 12 bases. CDR3 in DNA: TGTGCCAGCACCCCCGGCAGCACGAACACCGGGGAGCTGTTTTTT. Translated, it gives CASTPGSTNTGELFF.

The chain employs TRBV5-1 and TRBJ2-1, with D tentatively TRBD2 (7 bases). Per germline, CDR1 SGHRS and CDR2 YFSETQ. The length of the CDR3 is 16 residues. V dropped 2 bases and J dropped 5 bases, with 17 bases sitting between them. The CDR3 protein is CASSFERRGPNNEQFF. CDR3 nucleotide sequence: TGCGCCAGCAGCTTTGAAAGGCGGGGGCCTAACAATGAGCAGTTCTTC.

This rearrangement joins TRBV7-6 to TRBJ1-5; possible D gene TRBD1, 5 bases. Trimming shortened V by 8 bases and J by 9 bases, and 17 bases separated the two germline ends. Germline assignment: CDR1 SGHVS and CDR2 FNYEAQ. The length of the CDR3 is 13 residues. Here the CDR3 DNA reads TGTGCCAGCTCAACCAGGGTATTTGGGCCCCAGCATTTT. Translating gives CASSTRVFGPQHF.

This clone has more than one count but fewer than ten. Here the CDR3 reads CASSSFGEGNTEAFF. DNA for the CDR3: TGTGCCAGCAGTTCGTTCGGGGAGGGGAACACTGAAGCTTTCTTT. This rearrangement joins TRBV27 to TRBJ1-1; D remains unclear. CDR1 MNHEY and CDR2 SMNVEV come from the germline V gene (reference sequence). CDR3 length: 15 residues. V dropped 4 bases and J dropped 1 base, with 13 bases sitting between them.

The rearrangement joins TRBV29-1 to TRBJ1-3, with TRBD1 identical over 7 bases. CDR3 length: 15 amino acids. Germline V gives CDR1 SQVTM, CDR2 ANQGSEA. J lost 3 bases, V lost 4 bases, and 9 bases had no gene match. For the CDR3, the DNA is TGCAGCGTTGGCGGGGGACAGCTAGTTGGAAACACCATATATTTT. Encoded protein: CSVGGGQLVGNTIYF.

The chain joins TRBV7-9 to TRBJ2-2; D is unclear. Per germline, CDR1 SEHNR and CDR2 FQNEAQ (reference sequence). The ends were cut back, 5 bases at V and 3 bases at J, with 10 bases in the middle. The CDR3 runs to 14 residues. CDR3 protein: CASSPPGDTGELFF. The CDR3 DNA follows: TGTGCCAGCAGCCCCCCTGGGGACACCGGGGAGCTGTTTTTT.